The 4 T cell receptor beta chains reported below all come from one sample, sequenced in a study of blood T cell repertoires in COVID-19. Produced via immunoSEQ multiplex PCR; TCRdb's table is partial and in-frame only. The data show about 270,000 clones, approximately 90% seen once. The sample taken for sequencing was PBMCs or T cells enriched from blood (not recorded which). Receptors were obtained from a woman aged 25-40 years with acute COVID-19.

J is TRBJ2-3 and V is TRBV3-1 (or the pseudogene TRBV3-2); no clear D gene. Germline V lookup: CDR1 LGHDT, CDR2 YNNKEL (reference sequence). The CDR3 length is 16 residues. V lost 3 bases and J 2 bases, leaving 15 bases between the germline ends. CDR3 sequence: CASSQSEESLTDTQYF. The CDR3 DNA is TGTGCCAGCAGCCAGTCTGAGGAATCCCTCACAGATACGCAGTATTTT.

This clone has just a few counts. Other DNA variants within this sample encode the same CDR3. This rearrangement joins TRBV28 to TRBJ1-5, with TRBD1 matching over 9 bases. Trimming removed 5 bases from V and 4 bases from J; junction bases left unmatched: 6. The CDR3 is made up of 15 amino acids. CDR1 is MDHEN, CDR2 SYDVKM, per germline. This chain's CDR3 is CASSLGQGGNQPQHF. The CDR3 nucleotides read TGTGCCAGCAGTCTGGGACAGGGAGGAAATCAGCCCCAGCATTTT.

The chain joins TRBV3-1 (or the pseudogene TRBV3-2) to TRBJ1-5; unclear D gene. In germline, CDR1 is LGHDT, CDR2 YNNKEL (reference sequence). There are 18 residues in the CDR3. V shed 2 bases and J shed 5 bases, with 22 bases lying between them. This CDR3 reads CASSQRKRATEADQPQHF. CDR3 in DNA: TGTGCCAGCAGCCAAAGGAAGAGGGCAACAGAGGCCGATCAGCCCCAGCATTTT.

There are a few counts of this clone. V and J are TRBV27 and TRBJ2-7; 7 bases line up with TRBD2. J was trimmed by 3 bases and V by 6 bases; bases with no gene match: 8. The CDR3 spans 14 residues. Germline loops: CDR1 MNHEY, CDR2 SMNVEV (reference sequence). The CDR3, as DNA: TGTGCCAGCAGGCGGGGGACTACAAGCTACGAGCAGTACTTC. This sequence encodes CASRRGTTSYEQYF.